Shown below are 28 T cell receptor beta chains from a single sample sequenced in a study of neurological immune-mediated disorders. TCRdb re-called the 5' RACE reads through MiXCR, storing one row per CDR3 protein. Of 110,000 or so distinct CDR3 sequences listed, about 3.4% are singletons. Source material: PBMCs. All receptors derive from a woman in her twenties or thirties with multiple sclerosis.

This clonotype was counted ten times or more. The chain employs TRBV11-2 and TRBJ2-7, with TRBD2 matching 7 bases. The CDR3 runs to 12 residues. Looked up from germline, CDR1 is SGHAT and CDR2 is FQNNGV. Trimming at V came to 5 bases and at J to 6 bases, leaving 4 bases not matched to a gene. This CDR3 is CASSAGRVEQYF. The DNA for the CDR3 is TGTGCCAGCAGCGCAGGGAGGGTCGAGCAGTACTTC. Full variable domain (missing parts from reference TRBV11-2 and TRBJ2-7): EAGVAQSPRYKIIEKRQSVAFWCNPISGHATLYWYQQILGQGPKLLIQFQNNGVVDDSQLPKDRFSAERLKGVDSTLKIQPAKLEDSAVYLCASSAGRVEQYFGPGTRLTVT.

This clonotype has at least ten counts. The V gene is TRBV20-1, the J gene TRBJ2-5; D might be TRBD2 (7 bases). Trimming removed 1 base at V and 0 bases at J, with 18 bases between. The CDR3 contains 17 residues. Germline V gene data show CDR1 as DFQATT and CDR2 as SNEGSKA (reference sequence). This CDR3 reads CSARAGGGALYQETQYF. The CDR3 coding sequence is TGCAGTGCTAGAGCCGGAGGGGGGGCCCTGTACCAAGAGACCCAGTACTTC.

This clonotype was detected ten times or more. Being one base from a much bigger clone, this may be a read error. The gene calls are TRBV5-1 and TRBJ1-5; D may be TRBD1 (6 bases). Germline V gene data show CDR1 as SGHRS and CDR2 as YFSETQ. The CDR3 has 15 amino acids. CDR3 bases: TGCGCCAGCAGCCTGGGTGGGGGGCCGGAGCAGCCCCAGAATTTT. This codes for CASSLGGGPEQPQNF.

This clonotype came up many times. V usage is TRBV4-3 and J usage is TRBJ2-7, with a tentative D call TRBD2 (5 bases). The CDR3 extends over 14 amino acids. V shed 4 bases and J shed 7 bases, with 17 bases lying between them. Germline CDR1 LGHNA, CDR2 YSLEER. CDR3 nucleotides: TGCGCCAGCAGCCTCTCTAGCCGGCTCATAGAGCAGTACTTC. Residues: CASSLSSRLIEQYF.

This clonotype has ten or more counts. The rearrangement uses TRBV7-9 and TRBJ2-1; possibly TRBD2 for D (6 bases). CDR1 and CDR2 (germline): SEHNR, FQNEAQ (reference sequence). Trimming stripped 3 bases from V and 14 bases from J, with 11 bases between. The CDR3 has 11 amino acids. CDR3 bases: TGTGCCAGCAGCTTTTCGGGACTGGAGTTCTTC. Amino acids: CASSFSGLEFF.

This clonotype was counted a few times. The chain recombines TRBV10-1 with TRBJ2-3; 7 positions match TRBD2. The germline V gene encodes CDR1 WNHNN and CDR2 SYGVQD (reference sequence). The J segment lost 0 bases and the V segment lost 0 bases, leaving 3 bases of the junction unmatched. CDR3 length equals 16 residues. The CDR3 loop is CASSESRSGSTDTQYF. The CDR3 DNA follows: TGCGCCAGCAGTGAGTCACGTAGCGGGAGCACAGATACGCAGTATTTT.

This clonotype was seen repeatedly, ten times or more. The rearrangement links TRBV7-2 to TRBJ1-1; no clear D gene. The length of the CDR3 is 13 residues. CDR1 is SGHTA, CDR2 FQGNSA, per germline. The ends were cut back, 2 bases at V and 6 bases at J, with 10 bases in the middle. The CDR3 loop reads CASSLFGSSEAFF. CDR3 bases: TGTGCCAGCAGCTTATTTGGTAGCTCTGAAGCTTTCTTT.

In its sample, this clonotype was seen many times. V gene TRBV5-6 combines with J gene TRBJ1-5; no clear D gene. Germline V gene lookup returns CDR1 SGHDT and CDR2 YYEEEE. The length of the CDR3 is 14 residues. Trimming shortened V by 3 bases and J by 0 bases, and 7 bases separated the two germline ends. Written as DNA, the CDR3 is TGTGCCAGCAGCTCTGCGATTAGCAATCAGCCCCAGCATTTT. Encoded protein: CASSSAISNQPQHF.

This clonotype was recorded many times. The J gene is TRBJ1-5, the V gene TRBV20-1; a weak D match, TRBD1 (6 bases). This CDR3 comprises 16 residues. V dropped 3 bases and J dropped 9 bases, with 24 bases sitting between them. Germline CDR1 is DFQATT and CDR2 is SNEGSKA (reference sequence). The CDR3 region has the DNA TGCAGTGCTAGCCTTCGCCAGGGGATGCCTATTGCGCCCCAGCATTTT. This sequence encodes CSASLRQGMPIAPQHF.

A remark on this clonotype: One end of the junction varies from germline; a read error may be responsible. V is TRBV18 and J is TRBJ1-6; D unclear. The germline gives CDR1 KGHSH, CDR2 LQKENI. The CDR3 is made up of 14 amino acids. CDR3 DNA sequence: TGTGCCAGCTCACCAAGGTGGTTTAATTCACCCCTCAACTTT. Its translation: CASSPRWFNSPLNF.

This clonotype was detected only a few times. The chain couples TRBV10-3 to TRBJ2-7, with 7 bases aligning to TRBD1. The CDR3 is 13 residues long. Germline CDR1 ENHRY, CDR2 SYGVKD. V lost 5 bases to trimming and J lost 4 bases; unmatched junction nucleotides: 5. CDR3 protein: CAISKDRAYEQYF. CDR3 nucleotide sequence: TGTGCCATCAGTAAAGACAGGGCTTACGAGCAGTACTTC.

This clonotype came up many times. The genes are TRBV4-3 and TRBJ1-1; D not resolved. This CDR3 contains 16 residues. Trimming left V 3 bases short and J 4 bases short, with 18 bases between. In germline, CDR1 is LGHNA, CDR2 YSLEER. In DNA, the CDR3 is TGCGCCAGCAGCCAGGCCGGGTGGGAGGAGGGCACTGAAGCTTTCTTT. Its protein product is CASSQAGWEEGTEAFF.

V is TRBV18 and J is TRBJ1-6; TRBD1 might be the D (5 bases). V lost 4 bases to trimming and J lost 7 bases, with 11 bases between them. The CDR3 contains 14 residues. CDR1 and CDR2 from the germline V gene are KGHSH and LQKENI. The CDR3 DNA follows: TGTGCCAGCTCACTCGGGGGAGGAAATTCACCCCTCCACTTT. It yields the protein CASSLGGGNSPLHF.

This clonotype was found many times. V gene TRBV18 combines with J gene TRBJ2-3; no firm D call. With 0 bases removed from V and 3 bases from J, the gap between germline ends came to 7 bases. This CDR3 comprises 14 residues. In germline, CDR1 is KGHSH, CDR2 LQKENI. The DNA for the CDR3 is TGTGCCAGCTCACCACCAATCGGAACAGATACGCAGTATTTT. Protein sequence: CASSPPIGTDTQYF.

This clonotype was seen repeatedly, ten times or more. CDR3 sequence reads: CSAGTSGYGTDTQYF. The CDR3 region has the DNA TGCAGTGCTGGGACTAGCGGGTACGGCACAGATACGCAGTATTTT. This chain joins TRBV20-1 and TRBJ2-3, with TRBD2 identical over 12 bases. The V and J ends lost 5 bases and 1 base, in that order; junction bases with no gene match: 4. This CDR3 has 15 residues. Germline V gene lookup returns CDR1 DFQATT and CDR2 SNEGSKA (reference sequence).

At least ten counts were recorded for this clonotype. The gene calls are TRBV20-1 and TRBJ2-6; the D gene is possibly TRBD2 (5 bases). Germline CDR1 reads DFQATT; CDR2 reads SNEGSKA (reference sequence). The CDR3 consists of 17 residues. The ends were cut back, 5 bases at V and 1 base at J, with 18 bases in the middle. The CDR3, as DNA: TGCAGTGCTCCGGAGGAGCGGTTAATATCTGGGGCCAACGTCCTGACTTTC. Amino acids: CSAPEERLISGANVLTF.

This clonotype was detected a few times. The chain is built from TRBV6-1 and TRBJ2-5, with 10 nucleotides matching TRBD2. Trimming at V came to 2 bases and at J to 2 bases, leaving 8 bases not matched to a gene. The CDR3 runs to 17 residues. Germline CDR1 and CDR2: MNHNS and SASEGT. CDR3 DNA sequence: TGTGCCAGCAGTGAAAGAGCGGGAGGGCCGGGGCAAGAGACCCAGTACTTC. It is translated as CASSERAGGPGQETQYF.

Comment on this clonotype: This could be a read error, since a much larger clone is one nucleotide away. The chain couples TRBV29-1 to TRBJ1-5; D might be TRBD1 (6 bases). CDR3 length equals 12 residues. CDR1 and CDR2 (germline): SQVTM, ANQGSEA. The CDR3 region is CSASSGDQHQHF. As DNA, the CDR3 is TGCAGCGCTAGCTCAGGGGATCAGCACCAGCATTTT.

Ten or more counts support this clonotype. The chain uses TRBV29-1 and TRBJ2-7; possibly TRBD2 for D (5 bases). Per the germline V gene, CDR1 is SQVTM and CDR2 is ANQGSEA. Trimming removed 1 base from V and 3 bases from J, with 16 bases in between. The CDR3 loop spans 15 amino acids. The chain's CDR3 is CSVEVGSQEDYEQYF. DNA for the CDR3: TGCAGCGTTGAAGTTGGGAGTCAGGAGGACTACGAGCAGTACTTC.

This clonotype was picked up many times. The rearrangement joins TRBV12-3 or TRBV12-4 to TRBJ2-3; D unclear. This CDR3 comprises 17 residues. V gave up 6 bases and J gave up 3 bases, with 22 bases separating them. This CDR3 reads CASSQPRLGRRTDTQYF. CDR3 coding DNA: TGTGCCAGCAGCCAGCCTCGTTTGGGCCGTAGGACAGATACGCAGTATTTT.

This clonotype occurred many times. The CDR3 DNA is TGTGCCAGCAGTTTCGACAGGGGGCTGCGAACTGAAGCTTTCTTT. As protein: CASSFDRGLRTEAFF. V and J are TRBV12-3 or TRBV12-4 and TRBJ1-1, with 10 bases fitting TRBD1. J gave up 5 bases and V 3 bases, and 6 bases lay outside the gene matches. This CDR3 spans 15 amino acids.

There are many counts of this clonotype. The chain is built from TRBV5-1 and TRBJ1-6; D might be TRBD1 (5 bases). The germline V gene encodes CDR1 SGHRS and CDR2 YFSETQ. CDR3 size: 14 residues. V was trimmed by 0 bases and J by 10 bases, leaving 11 bases between them. The CDR3, as DNA: TGCGCCAGCAGCTTGGCAGGGTTAGGCTCACCCCTCCACTTT. Its translation is CASSLAGLGSPLHF.

This clonotype was picked up many times. The chain uses TRBV27 and TRBJ2-1; D is perhaps TRBD1 or TRBD2 (5 bases each). The CDR3 extends over 14 amino acids. The V gene lost 3 bases and the J gene lost 9 bases, with 15 bases spanning the gap. Germline values: CDR1 MNHEY, CDR2 SMNVEV (reference sequence). CDR3: CASSFRGAGFEQFF. The CDR3 region has the DNA TGTGCCAGCAGTTTCAGAGGGGCGGGTTTTGAGCAGTTCTTC.

This clonotype was observed at least ten times. The chain uses TRBV5-1 and TRBJ1-5; 7 nucleotides line up with TRBD1. CDR3 length equals 16 residues. Per germline, CDR1 SGHRS and CDR2 YFSETQ. The junction had 10 bases not matched to a gene; V was cut back by 4 bases and J by 3 bases. Here the CDR3 DNA reads TGCGCCAGCAGCCCGGGGACAGCTAAACCCAATCAGCCCCAGCATTTT. Translated, it gives CASSPGTAKPNQPQHF.

This clonotype has a count of ten or more. V is TRBV10-3 and J is TRBJ2-1; no clear D. Germline assignment: CDR1 ENHRY and CDR2 SYGVKD. Trimming removed 2 bases at V and 3 bases at J, with 5 bases between. This CDR3 has 13 residues. The CDR3 sequence is CAISEGVYNEQFF. DNA for the CDR3: TGTGCCATCAGTGAGGGGGTCTACAATGAGCAGTTCTTC.

This clonotype was recorded many times. This chain joins TRBV20-1 and TRBJ2-5; 8 bases map to TRBD1. Per the germline V gene, CDR1 is DFQATT and CDR2 is SNEGSKA (reference sequence). This CDR3 contains 14 residues. After removal of 3 bases from V and 5 bases from J, the junction contained 8 bases not matched to a gene. The CDR3 is CSASFRGRGETQYF. As DNA, the CDR3 is TGCAGTGCTAGTTTCAGGGGGCGAGGGGAGACCCAGTACTTC.

At least ten counts were recorded for this clonotype. The V call is TRBV7-2, the J call TRBJ2-7; 7 bases fit TRBD2. This CDR3 comprises 15 residues. Per the germline V gene, CDR1 is SGHTA and CDR2 is FQGNSA. Trimming removed 5 bases from V and 4 bases from J; junction bases left unmatched: 11. CDR3 region: CASSPGSGDVYEQYF. CDR3 DNA sequence: TGTGCCAGCAGCCCCGGGAGCGGGGACGTATACGAGCAGTACTTC.

This clonotype was recorded many times. The chain carries TRBV2 and TRBJ1-2, with a tentative D call TRBD1 (5 bases). CDR1 and CDR2 from the germline V gene are SNHLY and FYNNEI. V was trimmed by 5 bases and J by 6 bases, leaving 16 bases between them. This CDR3 region has 14 residues. The chain's CDR3 is CASSPPGTQDGYTF. The DNA of the CDR3 is TGTGCCAGCAGTCCTCCCGGGACGCAAGATGGCTACACCTTC.